These 14 T cell receptor beta chains originate from one sample sequenced in a study of T cell repertoires in cytomegalovirus infection. These receptors' targets are unknown. TCRdb re-derived calls from the reads in MiXCR, one entry per CDR3 protein. The sample yields 60,000 to 75,000 distinct CDR3 sequences, less than 30% seen once. The source was CD8+ T cells from cultured PBMCs, collected from culture after CMV antigen stimulation. The receptor set was obtained from a human donor in good health (CMV status not recorded). Some clones in this sample may be carry-over from other donors' samples.

CDR3 amino acids: CAWGWGGLETQYF. CDR3 nucleotides: TGTGCCTGGGGTTGGGGCGGTCTGGAGACCCAGTACTTC. The chain links TRBV30 to TRBJ2-5, with D perhaps TRBD1 (5 bases). V lost 5 bases and J lost 5, with 15 bases in between. The CDR3 has 13 residues. Germline V gene sequence: CDR1 GTSNPN, CDR2 SVGIG (reference sequence).

The chain links TRBV24-1 to TRBJ2-3, with 7 bases that match TRBD2. The CDR3 has 17 amino acids. V was pared by 1 base and J by 3 bases, with 9 bases of the junction left unmatched. CDR1 KGHDR and CDR2 SFDVKD come from the germline V gene. CDR3 DNA: TGTGCCACCAGTGATTTCGCCGGCGGGAGTGGGACAGATACGCAGTATTTT. Its protein product is CATSDFAGGSGTDTQYF.

This clonotype was counted only a few times. The chain links TRBV27 to TRBJ2-3; D might be TRBD2 (5 bases). The V end lost 5 bases, the J end lost 1 base, and 16 bases lay between the germline ends. Germline-derived CDR1 and CDR2 are MNHEY and SMNVEV (reference sequence). The CDR3 has 16 residues. CDR3 sequence reads: CASSALQRIGTDTQYF. CDR3 DNA sequence: TGTGCCAGCAGTGCGTTACAGCGGATAGGCACAGATACGCAGTATTTT.

This clonotype was seen more than once but under ten times. The chain couples TRBV12-3 or TRBV12-4 to TRBJ2-2; TRBD1 matches at 9 bases. J gave up 4 bases and V 6 bases, and 6 bases lay outside the gene matches. The CDR3 is 15 residues long. Here the CDR3 reads CASSPGTGITGELFF. In nucleotides, the CDR3 is TGTGCCAGCAGCCCGGGGACAGGGATCACCGGGGAGCTGTTTTTT.

Concerning this clonotype itself: The junction departs from germline at one end; a sequencing error may be responsible. The J gene is TRBJ2-1, the V gene TRBV7-2, with 7 bases matching TRBD1. Per the germline V gene, CDR1 is SGHTA and CDR2 is FQGNSA. The CDR3 has 15 residues. The CDR3 DNA is TGTGCCAGCAGCCAGGGGGAGAGCTCCTTCAATGAGCAGTTCTTC. Its translation is CASSQGESSFNEQFF.

The chain has TRBV6-5 and TRBJ2-2; D possibly corresponds to TRBD2 (5 bases). Per the germline V gene, CDR1 is MNHEY and CDR2 is SVGAGI. The CDR3 is 15 amino acids. Trimming took 2 bases from V and 2 from J, leaving 9 bases between them. The CDR3 loop reads CASSYRELNTGELFF. Written as DNA, the CDR3 is TGTGCCAGCAGTTACAGGGAGCTCAACACCGGGGAGCTGTTTTTT.

The J gene is TRBJ2-1, the V gene TRBV5-1; tentatively, D is TRBD2 (5 bases). This CDR3 contains 14 residues. V gave up 4 bases and J gave up 2 bases, with 10 bases separating them. Germline assignment: CDR1 SGHRS and CDR2 YFSETQ. CDR3 sequence reads: CASSLSGPYNEQFF. DNA of the CDR3: TGCGCCAGCAGCCTGAGCGGTCCCTACAATGAGCAGTTCTTC. The full variable domain, with the rest looked up from reference TRBV5-1 and TRBJ2-1, is KAGVTQTPRYLIKTRGQQVTLSCSPISGHRSVSWYQQTPGQGLQFLFEYFSETQRNKGNFPGRFSGRQFSNSRSEMNVSTLELGDSALYLCASSLSGPYNEQFFGPGTRLTVL.

DNA for the CDR3: TGTGCCAGTAGTTTACTAGCGGGAGGGCCCTCCGGGGAGCTGTTTTTT. Amino acid sequence: CASSLLAGGPSGELFF. The chain uses TRBV19 and TRBJ2-2; 13 bases fit TRBD2. Germline CDR1 reads LNHDA; CDR2 reads SQIVND (reference sequence). The ends lost 5 bases at V and 6 bases at J; junction bases unmatched: 6. The CDR3 has 16 amino acids.

The chain couples TRBV29-1 to TRBJ2-7; weak D call: TRBD2 (5 bases). This CDR3 contains 13 residues. Trimming took off 5 bases at V and 3 bases at J, with 14 bases between the two ends. CDR1 and CDR2 (germline): SQVTM, ANQGSEA. The CDR3 here is CSVPGTDGYEQYF. In DNA, the CDR3 is TGCAGCGTTCCGGGAACTGACGGCTACGAGCAGTACTTC.

The chain combines TRBV4-3 with TRBJ1-1; D is uncertain. CDR1 and CDR2 (germline): LGHNA, YSLEER. The CDR3 consists of 13 residues. Deletions cut 3 bases from V and 4 bases from J, with 9 bases between. The CDR3 sequence is CASSQGSVTEAFF. CDR3 sequence (DNA): TGCGCCAGCAGCCAGGGCTCAGTCACTGAAGCTTTCTTT.

This clonotype is labeled medium-sized. The rearrangement links TRBV12-3 or TRBV12-4 to TRBJ1-5; 7 bases are shared with TRBD1. Trimming took 5 bases from V and 4 from J; bases not matched to a gene: 11. The CDR3 length is 16 residues. The chain's CDR3 is CASSPPGQAGNQPQHF. The CDR3 nucleotides are TGTGCCAGCAGTCCCCCCGGACAGGCAGGGAATCAGCCCCAGCATTTT.

The V call is TRBV6-1, the J call TRBJ1-1; 7 nucleotides match TRBD1. The length of the CDR3 is 13 residues. Looked up from germline, CDR1 is MNHNS and CDR2 is SASEGT. Trimming cost V 6 bases and J 4 bases; bases outside gene matches: 5. CDR3 in DNA: TGTGCCAGCAGCCCATACAGGGGCACTGAAGCTTTCTTT. Translated, it gives CASSPYRGTEAFF.

This clonotype was recorded only once. The chain uses TRBV28 and TRBJ2-1; 8 nucleotides match TRBD1. With V trimmed by 8 bases and J by 4 bases, 10 bases remained unmatched. Germline assignment: CDR1 MDHEN and CDR2 SYDVKM. This CDR3 contains 15 residues. For the CDR3, the DNA is TGTGCCAGCGTAGTTGACAGGGGCTTATACAATGAGCAGTTCTTC. The encoded protein is CASVVDRGLYNEQFF.

This sequence joins TRBV27 and TRBJ2-7; D is possibly TRBD1 (5 bases). This CDR3 has 11 residues. V lost 10 bases and J lost 3, with 10 bases in between. Germline V gene data show CDR1 as MNHEY and CDR2 as SMNVEV (reference sequence). The CDR3 loop is CATIQGYEQYF. The CDR3 bases are TGTGCCACCATTCAGGGCTACGAGCAGTACTTC.